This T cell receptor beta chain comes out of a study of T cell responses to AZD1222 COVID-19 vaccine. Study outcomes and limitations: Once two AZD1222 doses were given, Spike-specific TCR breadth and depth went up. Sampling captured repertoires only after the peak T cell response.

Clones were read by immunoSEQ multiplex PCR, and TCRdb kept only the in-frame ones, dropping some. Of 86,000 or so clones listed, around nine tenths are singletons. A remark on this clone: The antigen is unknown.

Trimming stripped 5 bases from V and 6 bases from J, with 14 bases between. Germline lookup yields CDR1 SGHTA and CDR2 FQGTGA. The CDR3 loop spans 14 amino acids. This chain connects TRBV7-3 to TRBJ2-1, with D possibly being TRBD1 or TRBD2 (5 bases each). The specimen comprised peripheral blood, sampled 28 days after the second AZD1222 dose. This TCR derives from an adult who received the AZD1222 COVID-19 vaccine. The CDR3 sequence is CASSPWTGGNEQFF. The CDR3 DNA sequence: TGTGCCAGCAGCCCATGGACTGGGGGCAATGAGCAGTTCTTC.